These 17 T cell receptor beta chains were sequenced from one sample in a study of lymphopenia after photon versus proton radiotherapy. The data were produced by immunoSEQ multiplex PCR, yet TCRdb's version contains in-frame clones alone and is incomplete. The data contain about 70,000 clones, 85% to 95% of them singletons. Source: peripheral blood, taken from a patient treated with photon-based radiotherapy. Source of these receptors: a woman between 35 and 50 years old with cholangiocarcinoma.

CDR3 DNA: TGTGCCTGGAGGGGTTCGTGGGGTGCGGGGTACACCGGGGAGCTGTTTTTT. It translates to CAWRGSWGAGYTGELFF. The chain employs TRBV30 and TRBJ2-2, with a weak D call TRBD2 (6 bases). The CDR3 is 17 amino acids. CDR1 and CDR2 from the germline V gene are GTSNPN and SVGIG (reference sequence). V shed 3 bases and J shed 3 bases, with 20 bases lying between them.

This chain uses TRBV7-2 with TRBJ2-1; TRBD2 might be the D (5 bases). V was pared by 4 bases and J by 9 bases, with 10 bases between. This CDR3 region has 12 residues. The germline V gene has CDR1 SGHTA and CDR2 FQGNSA. The CDR3 nucleotides read TGTGCCAGCAGCTCCCCACTAGGTGAGCAGTTCTTC. Translation: CASSSPLGEQFF.

The chain combines TRBV6-1 with TRBJ2-3, with D unresolved. From germline, CDR1 is MNHNS and CDR2 SASEGT. Trimming cost V 7 bases and J 3 bases, with 14 bases left between them. The CDR3 is made up of 14 amino acids. The CDR3 DNA reads TGTGCCAGCACAAATTGGGGTTTGACAGATACGCAGTATTTT. Protein product: CASTNWGLTDTQYF.

The chain links TRBV7-9 to TRBJ1-1, with D uncertain. This CDR3 has 16 amino acids. CDR1 is SEHNR and CDR2 is FQNEAQ in the germline V gene (reference sequence). Trimming stripped 3 bases from V and 0 bases from J, with 14 bases between. CDR3 DNA sequence: TGTGCCAGCAGCTTGAGGCCTCGCGAGATGAACACTGAAGCTTTCTTT. This sequence encodes CASSLRPREMNTEAFF.

Here the CDR3 DNA reads TGTGCCAGCAGTTACTCGACGGCGGGGGCTGCCTATGGCTACACCTTC. This codes for CASSYSTAGAAYGYTF. V gene TRBV6-5 combines with J gene TRBJ1-2; perhaps TRBD1 as D (6 bases). Germline values: CDR1 MNHEY, CDR2 SVGAGI. The CDR3 has 16 residues. The ends were cut back, 0 bases at V and 4 bases at J, with 15 bases in the middle.

The V and J genes are TRBV7-3 and TRBJ2-3; 11 nucleotides align to TRBD2. The ends lost 3 bases at V and 2 bases at J; junction bases unmatched: 7. Germline V gene sequence: CDR1 SGHTA, CDR2 FQGTGA. This CDR3 is built from 17 residues. CDR3 in DNA: TGTGCCAGCAGCTTGGCAGGGACTAGCGGCCTCACAGATACGCAGTATTTT. Its translation: CASSLAGTSGLTDTQYF.

The chain joins TRBV7-9 to TRBJ2-1, with a possible D match to TRBD1 (6 bases). V shed 5 bases and J shed 6 bases, with 20 bases lying between them. Germline CDR1 SEHNR, CDR2 FQNEAQ (reference sequence). This CDR3 is built from 16 residues. CDR3 amino acids: CASSIPTGIGPNEQFF. The DNA of the CDR3 is TGTGCCAGCAGCATCCCCACAGGGATTGGGCCCAATGAGCAGTTCTTC.

The chain combines TRBV19 with TRBJ1-1; the match to TRBD1 covers 8 bases. The ends lost 7 bases at V and 1 base at J; junction bases unmatched: 8. The germline CDR1 and CDR2 sequences are LNHDA and SQIVND (reference sequence). The CDR3 has 15 residues. CDR3 sequence: CASTLDRDPNTEAFF. The CDR3 nucleotides are TGTGCCAGTACCCTGGACAGGGACCCGAACACTGAAGCTTTCTTT. Drawing the rest from reference TRBV19 and TRBJ1-1, the complete variable domain is DGGITQSPKYLFRKEGQNVTLSCEQNLNHDAMYWYRQDPGQGLRLIYYSQIVNDFQKGDIAEGYSVSREKKESFPLTVTSAQKNPTAFYLCASTLDRDPNTEAFFGQGTRLTVV.

The chain combines TRBV28 with TRBJ1-2, with TRBD1 matching 9 bases. The germline CDR1 and CDR2 sequences are MDHEN and SYDVKM. J gave up 5 bases and V 5 bases, and 9 bases lay outside the gene matches. The CDR3 totals 15 residues. As DNA, the CDR3 is TGTGCCAGCAGTCTTCGACCCGGGACAGGGTATGGCTACACCTTC. Its protein product is CASSLRPGTGYGYTF.

The chain has TRBV7-8 and TRBJ2-7; D gene ambiguous. The V and J ends lost 1 base and 0 bases respectively, with 13 bases between them. Germline CDR1 reads SGHVS; CDR2 reads FQNEAQ. The CDR3 covers 16 residues. CDR3 sequence reads: CASSLGDWGSSYEQYF. DNA for the CDR3: TGTGCCAGCAGCTTAGGAGATTGGGGAAGCTCCTACGAGCAGTACTTC. The whole variable domain, filled in from reference TRBV7-8 and TRBJ2-7, reads GAGVSQSPRYKVAKRGQDVALRCDPISGHVSLFWYQQALGQGPEFLTYFQNEAQLDKSGLPSDRFFAERPEGSVSTLKIQRTQQEDSAVYLCASSLGDWGSSYEQYFGPGTRLTVT.

The chain has TRBV4-2 and TRBJ2-1; TRBD2 agrees at 13 bases. The ends lost 4 bases at V and 5 bases at J; junction bases unmatched: 2. This CDR3 contains 15 residues. Germline CDR1 and CDR2: LGHNA and YNFKEQ. CDR3 sequence (DNA): TGTGCCAGCAGCCGCGGACTAGCGGGAGACAATGAGCAGTTCTTC. It specifies CASSRGLAGDNEQFF.

The V and J genes are TRBV7-9 and TRBJ2-3; D unclear. Trimming cost V 5 bases and J 2 bases, with 14 bases left between them. Germline-derived CDR1 and CDR2 are SEHNR and FQNEAQ (reference sequence). The CDR3 totals 15 residues. CDR3 in DNA: TGTGCCAGCAGCCCGCAGGACGGAGCCACAGATACGCAGTATTTT. Its protein is CASSPQDGATDTQYF.

The rearrangement uses TRBV28 and TRBJ2-1; TRBD2 aligns across 14 bases. CDR3 length equals 16 residues. V lost 5 bases, J lost 8 bases, and 8 bases stayed unmatched. Per the germline V gene, CDR1 is MDHEN and CDR2 is SYDVKM. The CDR3 coding sequence is TGTGCCAGCAGTCGCGGACTAGCGGGAGGCGGCGATGAGCAGTTCTTC. Translating gives CASSRGLAGGGDEQFF.

Only one count was recorded for this clone. The chain recombines TRBV27 with TRBJ2-1, with D possibly being TRBD1 or TRBD2 (5 bases each). The CDR3 extends over 13 amino acids. Germline V gene lookup returns CDR1 MNHEY and CDR2 SMNVEV (reference sequence). Trimming took off 0 bases at V and 9 bases at J, with 9 bases between the two ends. As DNA, the CDR3 is TGTGCCAGCAGTTTATCGAAGGGGAGTGAGCAGTTCTTC. Translating it yields CASSLSKGSEQFF.

This clone appeared a few times. The V gene is TRBV27, the J gene TRBJ1-5; D remains unclear. Trimming removed 4 bases from V and 2 bases from J, with 9 bases in between. Looked up from germline, CDR1 is MNHEY and CDR2 is SMNVEV (reference sequence). The length of the CDR3 is 14 residues. Here the CDR3 DNA reads TGTGCCAGCAGTTACCGAATGGGCAATCAGCCCCAGCATTTT. This translates into CASSYRMGNQPQHF.

The rearrangement links TRBV29-1 to TRBJ2-5, with D perhaps TRBD1 (5 bases). Trimming cost V 1 base and J 6 bases, with 9 bases left between them. From germline, CDR1 is SQVTM and CDR2 ANQGSEA. This CDR3 spans 12 amino acids. For the CDR3, the DNA is TGCAGCGTTGAAGGCCAGGGAAAGACCCAGTACTTC. It codes for CSVEGQGKTQYF.

The CDR3 here is CASSLEPAGVGEQYF. The CDR3 bases are TGCGCCAGCAGCTTGGAACCCGCAGGGGTCGGCGAGCAGTACTTC. This rearrangement joins TRBV5-1 to TRBJ2-7, with D tentatively TRBD1 (6 bases). The CDR3 totals 15 residues. The germline CDR1 and CDR2 sequences are SGHRS and YFSETQ. The V and J ends lost 0 bases and 6 bases respectively, with 16 bases between them.